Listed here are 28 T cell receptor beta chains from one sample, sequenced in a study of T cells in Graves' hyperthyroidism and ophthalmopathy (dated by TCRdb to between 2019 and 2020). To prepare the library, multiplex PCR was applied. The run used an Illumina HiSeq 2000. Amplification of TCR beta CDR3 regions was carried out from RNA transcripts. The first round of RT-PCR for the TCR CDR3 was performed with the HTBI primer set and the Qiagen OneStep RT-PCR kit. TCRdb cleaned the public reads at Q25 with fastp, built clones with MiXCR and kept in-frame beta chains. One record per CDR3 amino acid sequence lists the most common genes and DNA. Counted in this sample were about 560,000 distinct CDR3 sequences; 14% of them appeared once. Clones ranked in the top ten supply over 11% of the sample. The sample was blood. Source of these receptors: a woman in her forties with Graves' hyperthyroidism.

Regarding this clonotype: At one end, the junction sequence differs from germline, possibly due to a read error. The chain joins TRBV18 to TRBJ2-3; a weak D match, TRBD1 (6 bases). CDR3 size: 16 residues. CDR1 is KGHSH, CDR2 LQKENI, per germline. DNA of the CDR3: TGTGTCAGCTCACCACCAACAGGGCCCCCCCCAGATACGCAGTATTTT. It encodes CVSSPPTGPPPDTQYF.

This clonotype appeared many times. CDR3 region: CASSLTGRQNTEAFF. DNA of the CDR3: TGTGCCAGCAGTTTAACTGGACGGCAGAACACTGAAGCTTTCTTT. The V call is TRBV28, the J call TRBJ1-1; D not certain. Germline CDR1 and CDR2: MDHEN and SYDVKM. V was clipped by 2 bases and J by 1 base, with 11 bases between them. There are 15 residues in the CDR3.

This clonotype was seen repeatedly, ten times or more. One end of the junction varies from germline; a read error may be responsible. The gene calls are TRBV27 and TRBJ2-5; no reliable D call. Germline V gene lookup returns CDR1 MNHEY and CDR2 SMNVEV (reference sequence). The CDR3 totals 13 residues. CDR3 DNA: TGCGCCAGCAGCTTGTCCCTTCAAGAGACCCAGTACTTC. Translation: CASSLSLQETQYF.

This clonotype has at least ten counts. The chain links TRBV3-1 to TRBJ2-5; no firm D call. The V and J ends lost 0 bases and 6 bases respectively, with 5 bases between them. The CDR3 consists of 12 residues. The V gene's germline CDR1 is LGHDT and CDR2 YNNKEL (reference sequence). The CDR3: CASSQDEQTQYF. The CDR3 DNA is TGTGCCAGCAGCCAAGATGAACAGACCCAGTACTTC.

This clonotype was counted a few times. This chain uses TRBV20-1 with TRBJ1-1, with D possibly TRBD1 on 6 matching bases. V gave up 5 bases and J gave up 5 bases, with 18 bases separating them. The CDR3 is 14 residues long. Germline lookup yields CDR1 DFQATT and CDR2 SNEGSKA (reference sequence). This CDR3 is CSAEEGGAGTEAFF. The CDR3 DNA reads TGCAGTGCTGAGGAGGGGGGAGCAGGTACTGAAGCTTTCTTT.

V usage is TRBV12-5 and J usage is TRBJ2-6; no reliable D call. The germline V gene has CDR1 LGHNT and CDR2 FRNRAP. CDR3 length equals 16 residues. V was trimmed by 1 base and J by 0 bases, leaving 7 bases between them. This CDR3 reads CASGLAGSSGANVLTF. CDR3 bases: TGTGCTAGTGGTTTGGCCGGGTCCTCTGGGGCCAACGTCCTGACTTTC.

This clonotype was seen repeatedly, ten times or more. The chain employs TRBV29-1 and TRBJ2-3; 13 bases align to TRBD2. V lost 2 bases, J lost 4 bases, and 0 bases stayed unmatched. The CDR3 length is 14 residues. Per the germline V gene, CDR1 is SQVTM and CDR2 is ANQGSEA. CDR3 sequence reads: CSVETSGRADTQYF. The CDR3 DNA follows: TGCAGCGTTGAAACTAGCGGGAGGGCAGATACGCAGTATTTT.

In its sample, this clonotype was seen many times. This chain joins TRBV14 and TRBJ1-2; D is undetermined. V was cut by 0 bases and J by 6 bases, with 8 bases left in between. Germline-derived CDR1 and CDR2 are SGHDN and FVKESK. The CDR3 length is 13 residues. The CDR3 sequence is CASSQDPVHGYTF. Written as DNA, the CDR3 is TGTGCCAGCAGCCAAGACCCAGTGCATGGCTACACCTTC.

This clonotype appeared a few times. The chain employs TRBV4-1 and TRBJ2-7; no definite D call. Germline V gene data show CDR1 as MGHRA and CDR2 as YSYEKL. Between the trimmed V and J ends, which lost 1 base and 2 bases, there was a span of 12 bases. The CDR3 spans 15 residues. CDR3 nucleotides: TGCGCCAGCAGCCAAGTGACGGGCTATACCTACGAGCAGTACTTC. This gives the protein CASSQVTGYTYEQYF.

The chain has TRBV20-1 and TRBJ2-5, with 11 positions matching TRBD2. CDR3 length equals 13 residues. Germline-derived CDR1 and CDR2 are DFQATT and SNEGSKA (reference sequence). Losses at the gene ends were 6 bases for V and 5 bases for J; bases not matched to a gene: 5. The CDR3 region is CSAVAGGGETQYF. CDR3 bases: TGCAGTGCCGTAGCGGGAGGGGGGGAGACCCAGTACTTC.

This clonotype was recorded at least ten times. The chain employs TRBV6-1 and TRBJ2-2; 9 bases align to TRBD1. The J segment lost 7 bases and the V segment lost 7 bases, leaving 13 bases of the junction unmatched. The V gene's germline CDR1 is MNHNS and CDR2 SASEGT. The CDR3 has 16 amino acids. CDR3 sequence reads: CASTGFGQGTDGELFF. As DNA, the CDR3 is TGTGCCAGCACCGGGTTCGGACAGGGGACGGACGGGGAGCTGTTTTTT.

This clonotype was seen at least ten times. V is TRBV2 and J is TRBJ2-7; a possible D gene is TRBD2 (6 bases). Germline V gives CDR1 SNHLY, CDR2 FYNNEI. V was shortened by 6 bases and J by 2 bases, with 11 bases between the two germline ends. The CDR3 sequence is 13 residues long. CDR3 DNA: TGTGCCAGCAGAGGGCGGGGAACCTACGAGCAGTACTTC. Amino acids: CASRGRGTYEQYF.

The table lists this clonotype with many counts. CDR3: CASRSLTLKTQYF. CDR3 sequence (DNA): TGTGCCAGCAGAAGCCTAACTTTAAAGACCCAGTACTTC. This chain connects TRBV27 to TRBJ2-5; D unclear. The V and J ends lost 6 bases and 6 bases respectively, with 14 bases between them. There are 13 residues in the CDR3. Germline assignment: CDR1 MNHEY and CDR2 SMNVEV (reference sequence).

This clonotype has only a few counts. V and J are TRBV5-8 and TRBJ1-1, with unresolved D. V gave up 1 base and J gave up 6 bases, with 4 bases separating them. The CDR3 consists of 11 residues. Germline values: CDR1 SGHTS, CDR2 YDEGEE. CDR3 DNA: TGTGCCAGCAGCTTGACAGCTGAAGCTTTCTTT. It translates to CASSLTAEAFF.

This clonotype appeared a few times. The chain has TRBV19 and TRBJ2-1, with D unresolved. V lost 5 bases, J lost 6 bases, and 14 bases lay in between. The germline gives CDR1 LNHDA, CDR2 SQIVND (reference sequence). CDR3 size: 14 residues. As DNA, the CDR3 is TGTGCCAGTAGTGTTCCGACACGAGTCAATGAGCAGTTCTTC. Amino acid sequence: CASSVPTRVNEQFF.

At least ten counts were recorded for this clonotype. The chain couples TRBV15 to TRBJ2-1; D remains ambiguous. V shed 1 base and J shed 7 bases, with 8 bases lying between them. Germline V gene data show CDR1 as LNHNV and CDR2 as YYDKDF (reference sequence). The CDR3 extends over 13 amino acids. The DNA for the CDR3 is TGTGCCACCAGCAGAGGCGTAGAAAATGAGCAGTTCTTC. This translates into CATSRGVENEQFF.

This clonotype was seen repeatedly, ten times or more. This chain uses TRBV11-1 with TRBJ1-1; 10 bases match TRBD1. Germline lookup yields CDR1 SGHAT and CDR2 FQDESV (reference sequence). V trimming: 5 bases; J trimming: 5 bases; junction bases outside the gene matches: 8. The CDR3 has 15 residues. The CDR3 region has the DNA TGTGCCAGCAGCATCGACAGGGGGCGGGATACTGAAGCTTTCTTT. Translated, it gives CASSIDRGRDTEAFF.

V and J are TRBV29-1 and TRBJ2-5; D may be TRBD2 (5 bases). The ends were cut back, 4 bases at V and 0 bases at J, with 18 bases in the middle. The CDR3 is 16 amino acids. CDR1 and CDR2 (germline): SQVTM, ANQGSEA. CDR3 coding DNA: TGCAGCGTTGGAGGGAACACCCCAGGCCACCAAGAGACCCAGTACTTC. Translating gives CSVGGNTPGHQETQYF.

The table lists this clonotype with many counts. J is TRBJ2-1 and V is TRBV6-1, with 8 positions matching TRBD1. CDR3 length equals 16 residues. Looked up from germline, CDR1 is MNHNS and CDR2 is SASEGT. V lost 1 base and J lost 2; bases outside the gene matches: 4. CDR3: CASSEEETGAYNEQFF. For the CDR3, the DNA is TGTGCCAGCAGTGAAGAGGAGACAGGGGCCTACAATGAGCAGTTCTTC.

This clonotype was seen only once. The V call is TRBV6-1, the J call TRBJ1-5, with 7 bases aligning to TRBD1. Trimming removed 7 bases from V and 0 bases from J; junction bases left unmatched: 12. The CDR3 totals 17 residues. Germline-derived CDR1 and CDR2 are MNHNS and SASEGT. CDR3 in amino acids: CASTEAGQAYSNQPQHF. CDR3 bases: TGTGCCAGCACCGAAGCCGGACAGGCCTATAGCAATCAGCCCCAGCATTTT.

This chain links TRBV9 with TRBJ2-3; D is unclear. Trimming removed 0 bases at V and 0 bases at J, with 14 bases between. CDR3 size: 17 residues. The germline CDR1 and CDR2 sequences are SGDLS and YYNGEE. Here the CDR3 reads CASSVATLSGSTDTQYF. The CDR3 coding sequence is TGTGCCAGCAGCGTAGCTACACTGAGTGGAAGCACAGATACGCAGTATTTT. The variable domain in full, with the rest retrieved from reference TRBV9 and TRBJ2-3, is DSGVTQTPKHLITATGQRVTLRCSPRSGDLSVYWYQQSLDQGLQFLIQYYNGEERAKGNILERFSAQQFPDLHSELNLSSLELGDSALYFCASSVATLSGSTDTQYFGPGTRLTVL.

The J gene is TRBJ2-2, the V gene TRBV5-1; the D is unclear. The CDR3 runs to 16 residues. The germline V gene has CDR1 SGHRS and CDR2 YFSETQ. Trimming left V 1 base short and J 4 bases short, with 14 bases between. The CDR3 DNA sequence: TGCGCCAGCAGCTTGTCTCCACGTTCGAGCACCGGGGAGCTGTTTTTT. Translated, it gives CASSLSPRSSTGELFF.

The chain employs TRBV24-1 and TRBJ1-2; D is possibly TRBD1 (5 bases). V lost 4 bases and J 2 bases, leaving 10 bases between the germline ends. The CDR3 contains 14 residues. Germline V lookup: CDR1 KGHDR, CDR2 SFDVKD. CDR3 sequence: CATSDHNRNYGYTF. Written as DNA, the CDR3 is TGTGCCACCAGTGACCACAACAGGAACTATGGCTACACCTTC.

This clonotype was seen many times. The chain's CDR3 is CASRAGTSGRFNEQFF. As DNA, the CDR3 is TGTGCCAGCAGGGCCGGGACTAGCGGGAGGTTCAATGAGCAGTTCTTC. The rearrangement joins TRBV12-3 or TRBV12-4 to TRBJ2-1; 15 nucleotides line up with TRBD2. V lost 6 bases and J lost 6; bases outside the gene matches: 6. CDR3 length: 16 residues.

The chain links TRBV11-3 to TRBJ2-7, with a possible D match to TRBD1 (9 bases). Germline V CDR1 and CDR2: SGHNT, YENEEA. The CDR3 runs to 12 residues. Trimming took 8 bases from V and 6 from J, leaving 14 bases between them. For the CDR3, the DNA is TGTGCCAGCGGACAGGGGACTAGCGAGCAGTACTTC. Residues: CASGQGTSEQYF. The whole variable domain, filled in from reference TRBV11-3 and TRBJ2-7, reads EAGVVQSPRYKIIEKKQPVAFWCNPISGHNTLYWYLQNLGQGPELLIRYENEEAVDDSQLPKDRFSAERLKGVDSTLKIQPAELGDSAVYLCASGQGTSEQYFGPGTRLTVT.

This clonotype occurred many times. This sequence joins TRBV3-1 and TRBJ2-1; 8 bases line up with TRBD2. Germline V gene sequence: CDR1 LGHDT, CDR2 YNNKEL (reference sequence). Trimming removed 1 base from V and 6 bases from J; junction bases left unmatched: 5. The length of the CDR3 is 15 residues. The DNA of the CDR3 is TGTGCCAGCAGCCAAGTGGGTAGCGGGATCAATGAGCAGTTCTTC. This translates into CASSQVGSGINEQFF.

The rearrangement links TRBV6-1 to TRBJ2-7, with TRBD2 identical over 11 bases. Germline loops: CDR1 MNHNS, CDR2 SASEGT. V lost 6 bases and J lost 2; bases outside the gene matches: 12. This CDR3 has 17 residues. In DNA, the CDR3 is TGTGCCAGCAGCCGAACACCGACTAGCGGGATTACCTACGAGCAGTACTTC. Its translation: CASSRTPTSGITYEQYF.

The CDR3 region has the DNA TGCGCCAGCAGCTCCTTACTAGCGGGAGGTACCTACAATGAGCAGTTCTTC. The encoded protein is CASSSLLAGGTYNEQFF. The chain recombines TRBV5-1 with TRBJ2-1, with 12 bases fitting TRBD2. With V trimmed by 3 bases and J by 2 bases, 6 bases remained unmatched. CDR3 size: 17 residues. Germline V gene sequence: CDR1 SGHRS, CDR2 YFSETQ.